This T cell receptor (beta chain) was sequenced during a study of blood T cells in healthy people across ages. This clonotype was seen many times. The antigen remains unidentified. This CDR3 comprises 15 residues. The V gene lost 5 bases and the J gene lost 0 bases, with 11 bases spanning the gap. Germline V gene sequence: CDR1 MNHNS, CDR2 SASEGT. Study-level results: There were more naive CD4+ cells and higher diversity in long-lived donors than in aged donors. Across the age range, TCR beta diversity per million T cells fell in a roughly linear way.

Through a sample-barcoded 5' primer and a J-beta primer mix, a second PCR was run for roughly 7 to 12 cycles. One entry per CDR3 protein results from TCRdb running MiXCR on the 5' RACE reads. The sample lists fewer than 900,000 distinct CDR3 sequences, under 40% occurring once. The sample comprised blood. This clonotype was obtained from a man younger than 35 in good health. V gene TRBV6-1 combines with J gene TRBJ2-4; D remains ambiguous. The CDR3 protein is CASSSLRLAKNIQYF. CDR3 in DNA: TGTGCCAGCAGTTCCCTCCGACTAGCCAAAAACATTCAGTACTTC.